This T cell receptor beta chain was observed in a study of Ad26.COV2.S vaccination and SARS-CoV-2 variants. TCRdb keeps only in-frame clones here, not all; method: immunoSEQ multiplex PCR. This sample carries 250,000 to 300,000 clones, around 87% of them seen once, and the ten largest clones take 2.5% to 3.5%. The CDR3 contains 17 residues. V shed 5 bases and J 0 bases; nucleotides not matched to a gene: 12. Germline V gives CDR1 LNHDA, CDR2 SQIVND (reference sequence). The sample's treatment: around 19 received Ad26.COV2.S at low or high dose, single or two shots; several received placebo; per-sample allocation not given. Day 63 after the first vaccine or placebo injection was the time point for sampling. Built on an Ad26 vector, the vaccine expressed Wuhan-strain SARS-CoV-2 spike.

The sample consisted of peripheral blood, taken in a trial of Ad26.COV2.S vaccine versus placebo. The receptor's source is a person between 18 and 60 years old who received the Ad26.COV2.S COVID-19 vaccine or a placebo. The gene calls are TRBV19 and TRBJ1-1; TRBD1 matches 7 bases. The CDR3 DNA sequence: TGTGCCAGTAGTGCCTATGGACAGGACAACATGAACACTGAAGCTTTCTTT. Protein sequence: CASSAYGQDNMNTEAFF.